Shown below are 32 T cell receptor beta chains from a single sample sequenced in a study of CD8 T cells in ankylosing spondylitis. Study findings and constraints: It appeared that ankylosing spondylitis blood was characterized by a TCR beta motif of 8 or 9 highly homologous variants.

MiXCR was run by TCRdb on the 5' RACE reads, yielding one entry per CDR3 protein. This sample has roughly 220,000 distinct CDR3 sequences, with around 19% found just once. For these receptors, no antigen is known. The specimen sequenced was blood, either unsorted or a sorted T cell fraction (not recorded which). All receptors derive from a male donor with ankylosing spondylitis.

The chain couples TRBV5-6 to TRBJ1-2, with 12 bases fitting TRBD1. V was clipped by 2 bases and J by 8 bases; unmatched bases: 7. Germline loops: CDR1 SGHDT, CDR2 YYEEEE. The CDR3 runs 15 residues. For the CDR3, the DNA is TGTGCCAGCAGCTTTGGGACAGGGGGCGCGGGCGGCTACACCTTC. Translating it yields CASSFGTGGAGGYTF.

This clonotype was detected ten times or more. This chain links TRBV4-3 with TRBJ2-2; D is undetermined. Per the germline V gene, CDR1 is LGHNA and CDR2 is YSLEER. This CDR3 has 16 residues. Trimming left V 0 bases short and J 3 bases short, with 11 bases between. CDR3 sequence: CASSQDRSGHTGELFF. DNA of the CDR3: TGCGCCAGCAGCCAAGATCGATCAGGCCACACCGGGGAGCTGTTTTTT.

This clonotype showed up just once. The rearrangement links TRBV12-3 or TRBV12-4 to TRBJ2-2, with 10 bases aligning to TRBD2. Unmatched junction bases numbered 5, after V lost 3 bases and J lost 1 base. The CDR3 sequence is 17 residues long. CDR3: CASSFGGTSVNTGELFF. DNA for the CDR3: TGTGCCAGCAGTTTTGGCGGGACTAGCGTGAACACCGGGGAGCTGTTTTTT.

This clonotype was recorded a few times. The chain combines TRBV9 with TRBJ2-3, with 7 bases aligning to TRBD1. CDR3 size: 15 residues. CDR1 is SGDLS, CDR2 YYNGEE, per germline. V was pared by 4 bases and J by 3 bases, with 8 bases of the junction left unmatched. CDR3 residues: CASSNLRQGTDTQYF. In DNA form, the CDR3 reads TGTGCCAGCAGCAACCTAAGACAGGGAACAGATACGCAGTATTTT.

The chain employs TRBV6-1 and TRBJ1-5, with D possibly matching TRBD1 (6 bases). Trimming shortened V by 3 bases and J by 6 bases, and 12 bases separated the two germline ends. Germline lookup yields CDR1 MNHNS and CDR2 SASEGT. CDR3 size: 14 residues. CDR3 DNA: TGTGCCAGCAGTGATAGGGGGTCAAGTCAGCCCCAGCATTTT. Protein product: CASSDRGSSQPQHF.

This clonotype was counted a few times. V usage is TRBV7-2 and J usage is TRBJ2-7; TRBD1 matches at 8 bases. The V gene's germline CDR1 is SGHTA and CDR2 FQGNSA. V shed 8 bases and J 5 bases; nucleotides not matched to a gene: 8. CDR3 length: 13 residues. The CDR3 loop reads CASGYRGINEQYF. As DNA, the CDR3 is TGTGCCAGCGGGTACAGGGGGATCAACGAGCAGTACTTC.

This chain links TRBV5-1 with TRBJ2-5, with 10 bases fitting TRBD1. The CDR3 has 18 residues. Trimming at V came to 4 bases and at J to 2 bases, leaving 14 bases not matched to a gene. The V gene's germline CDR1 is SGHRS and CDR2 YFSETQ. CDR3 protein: CASSLTGGASIYQETQYF. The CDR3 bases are TGCGCCAGCAGCCTGACAGGGGGCGCTTCTATATATCAAGAGACCCAGTACTTC.

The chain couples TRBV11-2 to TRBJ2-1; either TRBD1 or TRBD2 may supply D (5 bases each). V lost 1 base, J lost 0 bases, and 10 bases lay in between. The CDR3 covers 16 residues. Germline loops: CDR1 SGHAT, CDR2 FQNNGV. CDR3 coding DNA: TGTGCCAGCAGCTTAGGAGCGGACATCTCCTACAATGAGCAGTTCTTC. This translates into CASSLGADISYNEQFF.

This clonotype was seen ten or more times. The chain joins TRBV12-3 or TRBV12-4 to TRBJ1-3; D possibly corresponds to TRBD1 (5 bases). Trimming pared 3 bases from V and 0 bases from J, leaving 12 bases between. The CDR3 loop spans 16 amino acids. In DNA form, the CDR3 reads TGTGCCAGCAGTTTTTTGGGGCCACTCTCTGGAAACACCATATATTTT. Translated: CASSFLGPLSGNTIYF.

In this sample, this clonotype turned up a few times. The chain's CDR3 is CASSLRQDPGYRHEAFF. For the CDR3, the DNA is TGTGCCAGCAGTTTAAGGCAGGACCCTGGTTACCGACATGAAGCTTTCTTT. This chain uses TRBV12-3 or TRBV12-4 with TRBJ1-1, with D hard to call. V was pared by 2 bases and J by 7 bases, with 23 bases between. The CDR3 is 17 residues long.

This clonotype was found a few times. The CDR3 DNA reads TGCGCCAGCAGCCAAGTTGGCCTAGCGGGAAACTACGAGCAGTACTTC. The encoded protein is CASSQVGLAGNYEQYF. The chain uses TRBV4-1 and TRBJ2-7; 9 bases fit TRBD2. The CDR3 loop spans 16 amino acids. Looked up from germline, CDR1 is MGHRA and CDR2 is YSYEKL. J gave up 3 bases and V 1 base, and 7 bases lay outside the gene matches.

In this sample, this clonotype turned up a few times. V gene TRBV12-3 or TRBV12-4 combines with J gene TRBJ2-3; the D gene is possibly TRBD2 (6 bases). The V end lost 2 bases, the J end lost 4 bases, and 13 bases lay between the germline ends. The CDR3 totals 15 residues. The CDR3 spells CASSLTVEGPDTQYF. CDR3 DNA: TGTGCCAGCAGTTTAACCGTGGAGGGGCCAGATACGCAGTATTTT.

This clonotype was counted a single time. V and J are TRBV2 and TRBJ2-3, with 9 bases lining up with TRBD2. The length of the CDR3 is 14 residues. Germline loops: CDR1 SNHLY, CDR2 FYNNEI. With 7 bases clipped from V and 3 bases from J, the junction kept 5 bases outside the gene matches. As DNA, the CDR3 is TGTGCCAGCATGCGGGGGGGCAGTACAGATACGCAGTATTTT. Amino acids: CASMRGGSTDTQYF. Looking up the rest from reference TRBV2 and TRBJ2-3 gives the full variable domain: EPEVTQTPSHQVTQMGQEVILRCVPISNHLYFYWYRQILGQKVEFLVSFYNNEISEKSEIFDDQFSVERPDGSNFTLKIRSTKLEDSAMYFCASMRGGSTDTQYFGPGTRLTVL.

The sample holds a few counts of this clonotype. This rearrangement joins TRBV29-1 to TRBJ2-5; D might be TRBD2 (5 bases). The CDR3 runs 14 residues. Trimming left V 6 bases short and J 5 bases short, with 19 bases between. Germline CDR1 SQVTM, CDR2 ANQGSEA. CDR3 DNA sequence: TGCAGCGTGAGCGTCCCACTAGTCCGGGAGACCCAGTACTTC. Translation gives CSVSVPLVRETQYF.

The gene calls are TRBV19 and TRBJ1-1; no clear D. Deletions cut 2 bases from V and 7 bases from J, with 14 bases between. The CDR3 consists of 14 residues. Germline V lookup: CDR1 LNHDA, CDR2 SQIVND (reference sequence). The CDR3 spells CASSISYDANEAFF. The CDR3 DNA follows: TGTGCCAGTAGTATATCCTACGATGCTAATGAAGCTTTCTTT.

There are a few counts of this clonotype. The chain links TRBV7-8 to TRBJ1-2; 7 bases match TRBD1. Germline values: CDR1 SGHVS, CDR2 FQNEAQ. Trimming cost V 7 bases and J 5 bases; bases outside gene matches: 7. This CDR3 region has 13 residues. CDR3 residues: CASTQRGQYGYTF. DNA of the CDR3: TGTGCCAGCACCCAGAGGGGGCAATATGGCTACACCTTC.

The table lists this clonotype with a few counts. Written as DNA, the CDR3 is TGTGCCAGCAGTTCTGGAAGGGATGAGCAGTTCTTC. It yields the protein CASSSGRDEQFF. This chain links TRBV27 with TRBJ2-1, with D unclear. V was pared by 4 bases and J by 8 bases, with 9 bases between. Germline V gene sequence: CDR1 MNHEY, CDR2 SMNVEV (reference sequence). The length of the CDR3 is 12 residues.

The CDR3 coding sequence is TGTGCTAGTGGTTTGGCTGAAGGGGGCGACACCGGGGAGCTGTTTTTT. Translation: CASGLAEGGDTGELFF. The V gene is TRBV12-5, the J gene TRBJ2-2; TRBD1 agrees at 7 bases. This CDR3 is 16 amino acids long. CDR1 and CDR2 (germline): LGHNT, FRNRAP. V was pared by 1 base and J by 3 bases, with 5 bases of the junction left unmatched.

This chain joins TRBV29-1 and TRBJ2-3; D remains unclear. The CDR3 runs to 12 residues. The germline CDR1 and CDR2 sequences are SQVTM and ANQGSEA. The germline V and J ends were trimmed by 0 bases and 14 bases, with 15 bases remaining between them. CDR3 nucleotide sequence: TGCAGCGTTGAAGATCGGAACATGGACGGGTATTTT. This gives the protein CSVEDRNMDGYF.

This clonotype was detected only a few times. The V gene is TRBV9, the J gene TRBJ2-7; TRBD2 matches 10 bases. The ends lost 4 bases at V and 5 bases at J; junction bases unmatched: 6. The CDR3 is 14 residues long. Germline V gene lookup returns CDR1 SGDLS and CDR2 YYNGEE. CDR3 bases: TGTGCCAGCAGCCCTACAGGGACTAGCGACGAGCAGTACTTC. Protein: CASSPTGTSDEQYF. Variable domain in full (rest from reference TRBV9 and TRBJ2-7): DSGVTQTPKHLITATGQRVTLRCSPRSGDLSVYWYQQSLDQGLQFLIQYYNGEERAKGNILERFSAQQFPDLHSELNLSSLELGDSALYFCASSPTGTSDEQYFGPGTRLTVT.

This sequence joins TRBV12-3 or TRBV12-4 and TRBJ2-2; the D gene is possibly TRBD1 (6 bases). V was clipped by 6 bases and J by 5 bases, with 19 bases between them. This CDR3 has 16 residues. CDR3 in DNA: TGTGCCAGCAGCCCCCAACCAGGGGAGAGGACCGGGGAGCTGTTTTTT. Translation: CASSPQPGERTGELFF.

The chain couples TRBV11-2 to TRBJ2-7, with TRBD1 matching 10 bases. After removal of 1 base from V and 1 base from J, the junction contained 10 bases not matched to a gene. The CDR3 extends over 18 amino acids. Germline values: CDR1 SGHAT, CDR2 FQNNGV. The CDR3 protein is CASSLGRQGALLSYEQYF. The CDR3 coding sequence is TGTGCCAGCAGCTTAGGCCGACAGGGGGCCTTATTATCCTACGAGCAGTACTTC.

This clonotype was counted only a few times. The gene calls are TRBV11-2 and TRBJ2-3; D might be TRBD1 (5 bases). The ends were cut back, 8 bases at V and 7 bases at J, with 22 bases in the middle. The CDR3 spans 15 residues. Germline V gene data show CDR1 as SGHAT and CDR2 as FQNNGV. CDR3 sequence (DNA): TGTGCCAGCCGCCAGTTTGGGGCGAGCGAGTATACGCAGTATTTT. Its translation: CASRQFGASEYTQYF.

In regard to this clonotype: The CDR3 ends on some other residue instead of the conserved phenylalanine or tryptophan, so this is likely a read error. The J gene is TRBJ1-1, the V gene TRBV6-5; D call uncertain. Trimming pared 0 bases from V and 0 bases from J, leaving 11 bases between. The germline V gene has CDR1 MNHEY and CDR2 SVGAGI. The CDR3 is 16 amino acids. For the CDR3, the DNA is TGTGCCAGCAGTTACTCGAAGGTCCTCATGAACACTGAAGCTTTCCTT. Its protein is CASSYSKVLMNTEAFL.

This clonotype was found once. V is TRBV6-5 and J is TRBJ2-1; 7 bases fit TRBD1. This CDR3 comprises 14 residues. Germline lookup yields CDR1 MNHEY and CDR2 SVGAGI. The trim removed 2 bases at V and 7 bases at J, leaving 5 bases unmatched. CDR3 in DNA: TGTGCCAGCAGTTACGGGGACAGTGGGAATGAGCAGTTCTTC. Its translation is CASSYGDSGNEQFF.

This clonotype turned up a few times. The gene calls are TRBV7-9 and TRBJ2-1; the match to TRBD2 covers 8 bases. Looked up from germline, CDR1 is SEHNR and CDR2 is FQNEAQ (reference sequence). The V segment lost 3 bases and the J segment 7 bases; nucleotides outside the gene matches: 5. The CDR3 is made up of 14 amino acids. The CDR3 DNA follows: TGTGCCAGCAGCTTTGGAGCGGGGGATAATGAGCAGTTCTTC. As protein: CASSFGAGDNEQFF.

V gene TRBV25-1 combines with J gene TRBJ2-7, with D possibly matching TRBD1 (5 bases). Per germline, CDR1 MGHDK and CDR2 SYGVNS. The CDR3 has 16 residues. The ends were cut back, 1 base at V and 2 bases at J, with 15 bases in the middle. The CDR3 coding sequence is TGTGCCAGCAGTGAATGTTTCAGGGTAGGGACCTACGAGCAGTACTTC. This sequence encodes CASSECFRVGTYEQYF.

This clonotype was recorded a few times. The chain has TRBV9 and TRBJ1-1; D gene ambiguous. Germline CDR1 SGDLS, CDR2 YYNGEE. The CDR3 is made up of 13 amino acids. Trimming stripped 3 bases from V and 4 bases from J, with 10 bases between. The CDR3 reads CASSEGSGTEAFF. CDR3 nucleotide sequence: TGTGCCAGCAGCGAAGGCAGCGGCACTGAAGCTTTCTTT.

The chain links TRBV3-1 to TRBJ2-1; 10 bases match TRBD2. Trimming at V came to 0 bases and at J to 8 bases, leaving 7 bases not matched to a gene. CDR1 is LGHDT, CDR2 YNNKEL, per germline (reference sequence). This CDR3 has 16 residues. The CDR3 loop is CASSQEASGSMYEQFF. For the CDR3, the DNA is TGTGCCAGCAGCCAAGAGGCTAGCGGGAGTATGTATGAGCAGTTCTTC.

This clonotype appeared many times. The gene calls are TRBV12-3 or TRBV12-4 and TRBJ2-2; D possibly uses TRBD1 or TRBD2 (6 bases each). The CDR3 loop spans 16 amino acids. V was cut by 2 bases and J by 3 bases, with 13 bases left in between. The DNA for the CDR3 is TGTGCCAGCAGTTTATTGGGGGGCCCCGACACCGGGGAGCTGTTTTTT. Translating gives CASSLLGGPDTGELFF.

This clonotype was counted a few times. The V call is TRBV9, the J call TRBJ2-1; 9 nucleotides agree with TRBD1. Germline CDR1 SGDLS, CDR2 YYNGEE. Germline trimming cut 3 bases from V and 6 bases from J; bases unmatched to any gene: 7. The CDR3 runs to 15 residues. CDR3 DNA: TGTGCCAGCAGCGCGCCGGGACAGGGCTCCAATGAGCAGTTCTTC. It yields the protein CASSAPGQGSNEQFF.

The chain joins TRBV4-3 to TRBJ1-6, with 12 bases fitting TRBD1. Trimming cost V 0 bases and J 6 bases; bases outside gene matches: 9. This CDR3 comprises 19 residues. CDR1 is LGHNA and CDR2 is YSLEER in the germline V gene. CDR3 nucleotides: TGCGCCAGCAGCCAAGAAGGCGGGACAGGGGGCTATTCTAATTCACCCCTCCACTTT. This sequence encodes CASSQEGGTGGYSNSPLHF.